These T cell receptor beta chains were read from a single sample in a study of blood T cell repertoires in COVID-19. The repertoire was sequenced with immunoSEQ multiplex PCR; TCRdb's copy has only in-frame clones and lacks some. Of more than 95,000 clones listed, approximately 86% were seen once; the top ten hold approximately 7.7%. Sequencing was done on a sample of peripheral blood. The receptors derive from a human donor in a cohort sampled during active COVID-19. CDR3s include the opening cysteine and the closing phenylalanine or tryptophan. The D gene is left open where the match is weak. Clone sizes are given selectively: once, few, many, or a class where the clone is expanded.

V gene: TRBV6-5; clone size: few; J gene: TRBJ2-7; D gene: TRBD1; CDR3 protein: CASSYRGQGVYEQYF; CDR3 DNA: TGTGCCAGCAGTTACCGGGGACAGGGGGTATACGAGCAGTACTTC
V gene: TRBV4-2; clone size: NA; J gene: TRBJ2-1; D gene: TRBD2; CDR3 protein: CASSTVAGGDNEQFF; CDR3 DNA: TGTGCCAGCAGCACCGTAGCGGGAGGGGACAATGAGCAGTTCTTC
V gene: TRBV5-1; clone size: NA; J gene: TRBJ2-5; D gene: TRBD2; CDR3 protein: CASSNNPTSGKETQYF; CDR3 DNA: TGCGCCAGCAGCAACAACCCGACTAGCGGGAAAGAGACCCAGTACTTC
V gene: TRBV15; clone size: NA; J gene: TRBJ1-5; D gene: TRBD1; CDR3 protein: CATSSRDRGSNQPQHF; CDR3 DNA: TGTGCCACCAGCAGCCGTGACAGGGGCAGCAATCAGCCCCAGCATTTT
V gene: TRBV7-9; clone size: NA; J gene: TRBJ2-7; D gene: TRBD2; CDR3 protein: CASRGLAGDEQYF; CDR3 DNA: TGTGCCAGCAGGGGGCTAGCGGGAGATGAGCAGTACTTC
V gene: TRBV5-4; clone size: NA; J gene: TRBJ2-1; D gene: TRBD2; CDR3 protein: CASSLARTSGGHNEQFF; CDR3 DNA: TGTGCCAGCAGCTTGGCCAGGACTAGCGGGGGGCACAATGAGCAGTTCTTC
V gene: TRBV28; clone size: NA; J gene: TRBJ1-4; D gene: TRBD1; CDR3 protein: CASSGQGATNEKLFF; CDR3 DNA: TGTGCCAGCAGCGGACAGGGGGCGACTAATGAAAAACTGTTTTTT
V gene: TRBV7-9; clone size: NA; J gene: TRBJ1-5; D gene: TRBD1; CDR3 protein: CASSLSGGDNQPQHF; CDR3 DNA: TGTGCCAGCAGCTTATCAGGGGGCGACAATCAGCCCCAGCATTTT
V gene: TRBV6-2/TRBV6-3; clone size: NA; J gene: TRBJ1-1; D gene: TRBD1; CDR3 protein: CASSYSGTGYTEAFF; CDR3 DNA: TGTGCCAGCAGTTACTCCGGGACAGGGTACACTGAAGCTTTCTTT
V gene: TRBV30; clone size: NA; J gene: TRBJ2-2; D gene: NA; CDR3 protein: CAWSVPGLPGGELFF; CDR3 DNA: TGTGCCTGGAGTGTACCGGGACTCCCGGGGGGGGAGCTGTTTTTT
V gene: TRBV10-3; clone size: NA; J gene: TRBJ2-7; D gene: TRBD2; CDR3 protein: CAIRPTSGSHEQYF; CDR3 DNA: TGTGCCATCAGGCCGACTAGCGGGAGCCACGAGCAGTACTTC
V gene: TRBV4-1; clone size: NA; J gene: TRBJ2-3; D gene: NA; CDR3 protein: CASSQRTDSSDTQYF; CDR3 DNA: TGCGCCAGCAGCCAAAGAACGGACAGTTCAGATACGCAGTATTTT
V gene: TRBV24-1; clone size: once; J gene: TRBJ2-3; D gene: TRBD2; CDR3 protein: CATSDSGLAGLGTDTQYF; CDR3 DNA: TGTGCCACCAGTGATTCGGGACTAGCGGGGCTGGGCACAGATACGCAGTATTTT
V gene: TRBV5-1; clone size: few; J gene: TRBJ2-1; D gene: NA; CDR3 protein: CASSVGLPEQFF; CDR3 DNA: TGCGCCAGCAGCGTGGGACTTCCTGAGCAGTTCTTC
V gene: TRBV30; clone size: NA; J gene: TRBJ1-2; D gene: NA; CDR3 protein: CAWRTGRTAGYTF; CDR3 DNA: TGTGCCTGGCGAACCGGACGGACTGCCGGCTACACCTTC
V gene: TRBV11-2; clone size: NA; J gene: TRBJ2-3; D gene: NA; CDR3 protein: CASSLVGLASLTDTQYF; CDR3 DNA: TGTGCCAGCAGCTTAGTTGGCCTAGCGAGCCTCACAGATACGCAGTATTTT
V gene: TRBV10-1; clone size: few; J gene: TRBJ1-5; D gene: NA; CDR3 protein: CASSPGVNQPQHF; CDR3 DNA: TGCGCCAGCAGTCCCGGAGTGAATCAGCCCCAGCATTTT
V gene: TRBV18; clone size: NA; J gene: TRBJ2-4; D gene: TRBD1; CDR3 protein: CASSPPAFDPGQKVLLAKNIQYF; CDR3 DNA: TGTGCCAGCTCACCACCAGCCTTTGATCCGGGACAGAAGGTACTACTAGCCAAAAACATTCAGTACTTC
V gene: TRBV5-1; clone size: NA; J gene: TRBJ2-5; D gene: NA; CDR3 protein: CASSLAAGRETQYF; CDR3 DNA: TGCGCCAGCAGCTTGGCCGCAGGGAGGGAGACCCAGTACTTC
V gene: TRBV19; clone size: NA; J gene: TRBJ1-1; D gene: NA; CDR3 protein: CASSATMNTEAFF; CDR3 DNA: TGTGCCAGTAGCGCGACAATGAACACTGAAGCTTTCTTT
V gene: TRBV5-1; clone size: NA; J gene: TRBJ1-5; D gene: NA; CDR3 protein: CASSLEGAGNQPQHF; CDR3 DNA: TGCGCCAGCAGCTTGGAAGGGGCGGGCAATCAGCCCCAGCATTTT
V gene: TRBV24-1; clone size: NA; J gene: TRBJ2-3; D gene: TRBD1; CDR3 protein: CATRDRGPDTQYF; CDR3 DNA: TGTGCCACCCGGGACAGGGGGCCAGATACGCAGTATTTT
V gene: TRBV5-5; clone size: NA; J gene: TRBJ1-5; D gene: TRBD1; CDR3 protein: CASSGTGDLNQPQHF; CDR3 DNA: TGTGCCAGCAGCGGGACAGGGGACCTTAATCAGCCCCAGCATTTT
V gene: TRBV10-3; clone size: NA; J gene: TRBJ2-5; D gene: NA; CDR3 protein: CAISGGEQETQYF; CDR3 DNA: TGTGCCATCAGTGGGGGGGAACAAGAGACCCAGTACTTC
V gene: TRBV3-1/TRBV3-2; clone size: once; J gene: TRBJ2-5; D gene: TRBD2; CDR3 protein: CASRFWTSGVGAETQYF; CDR3 DNA: TGTGCCAGCAGGTTTTGGACTAGCGGGGTAGGCGCGGAGACCCAGTACTTC
V gene: TRBV19; clone size: NA; J gene: TRBJ2-7; D gene: NA; CDR3 protein: CASSSSEVAGREQYF; CDR3 DNA: TGTGCCAGTAGTTCCTCGGAGGTGGCGGGAAGGGAGCAGTACTTC